This T cell receptor (beta chain) appears in the sequencing data of a study of cytomegalovirus exposure and HLA in healthy donors. The PCR ran on 60 Vbeta and 13 Jbeta primers. The authors' processing: Unique TCR beta chains totaled roughly 79 million in a later count, with about 11 million of them shared. Profiled with immunoSEQ multiplex PCR; TCRdb holds only in-frame clones, not every one. From that table come the V and J calls and clone size; the DNA was used to work out D and trimming. The table lists over 75,000 clones, approximately 79% of them singletons. V shed 5 bases and J shed 7 bases, with 15 bases lying between them. The germline gives CDR1 GTSNPN, CDR2 SVGIG (reference sequence). The CDR3 is 13 residues long.

This TCR was sampled from a female donor in good health and CMV-seronegative. V gene TRBV30 combines with J gene TRBJ1-5; tentatively, D is TRBD1 (6 bases). Material: PBMCs. CDR3 coding DNA: TGTGCCTGGGGATCAGGGGTCGAACAGCCCCAGCATTTT. Residues: CAWGSGVEQPQHF.